Sequencing of this TCR beta chain was carried out in a study of tumor-infiltrating lymphocytes in primary liver carcinoma. The overall study: Patients were men and women aged 30 to 69 years. Each of the samples returned roughly 3.65 to 7.13 million productive TCRbeta reads (a yield similar across tissue types). Study-wide results and limits: Tumors and blood were compared for top-250-clone fraction, and tumors had the significantly higher value (p = 0.039).

A primer matching the constant region was used to make TCR beta cDNA from 500 to 600 ng of total RNA. ARM-PCR, slightly modified, supplied the TCR beta libraries through three nested multiplex PCR rounds. With TRBV1-TRBV30 forward primers and a C-beta reverse primer, the first two PCR rounds were run for roughly 10 cycles each. TCRdb re-analysed the multiplex PCR reads in MiXCR, keeping a single row per CDR3 protein. The table lists approximately 330,000 distinct CDR3 sequences, about 65% of them singletons. Extraction also yielded germline DNA, while blood RNA was obtained from unsorted whole blood. Patients had chronic HBV infection and were treatment-naive. This clonotype was seen repeatedly, ten times or more. What it binds is not known. V gave up 5 bases and J gave up 4 bases, with 11 bases separating them. Germline lookup yields CDR1 SGHRS and CDR2 YFSETQ. The CDR3 consists of 13 residues.

The receptor was isolated from a man aged 40-49 years with primary liver carcinoma and hepatitis B virus infection. Sequencing was carried out using peripheral blood. The chain is built from TRBV5-1 and TRBJ2-3; no firm D call. Here the CDR3 reads CASRSLESDTQYF. DNA of the CDR3: TGCGCCAGCAGGTCGTTAGAATCAGATACGCAGTATTTT.